Below are 20 T cell receptor beta chains sequenced from a single sample in a study of cytomegalovirus exposure and HLA in healthy donors. 60 Vbeta and 13 Jbeta primers were used in PCR. The protocol was immunoSEQ multiplex PCR, while the TCRdb copy is restricted to in-frame clones and leaves out a portion. The sample has approximately 100,000 clones; around a tenth are singletons. The sequenced sample consisted of PBMCs. The receptors originated from a man in his fifties in good health and CMV-seropositive.

The chain recombines TRBV11-1 with TRBJ1-1; 12 positions agree with TRBD1. CDR3 size: 19 residues. V was clipped by 4 bases and J by 1 base; unmatched bases: 13. CDR1 SGHAT and CDR2 FQDESV come from the germline V gene (reference sequence). Here the CDR3 DNA reads TGTGCCAGCAGCTCCAGGATGGGCGGGACAGGGGGCCGGAACACTGAAGCTTTCTTT. Encoded protein: CASSSRMGGTGGRNTEAFF. The full variable domain, completed using reference TRBV11-1 and TRBJ1-1, is EAEVAQSPRYKITEKSQAVAFWCDPISGHATLYWYRQILGQGPELLVQFQDESVVDDSQLPKDRFSAERLKGVDSTLKIQPAELGDSAMYLCASSSRMGGTGGRNTEAFFGQGTRLTVV.

This chain connects TRBV5-6 to TRBJ2-6, with D maybe TRBD1 (5 bases). Germline loops: CDR1 SGHDT, CDR2 YYEEEE. The CDR3 totals 15 residues. Trimming removed 2 bases from V and 2 bases from J, with 8 bases in between. For the CDR3, the DNA is TGTGCCAGCAGCTTCAGGGTAGCTGGGGCCAACGTCCTGACTTTC. Translation: CASSFRVAGANVLTF.

This clone was observed once. The rearrangement links TRBV28 to TRBJ2-4; maybe TRBD1 (6 bases). CDR1 and CDR2 from the germline V gene are MDHEN and SYDVKM. Trimming removed 5 bases at V and 0 bases at J, with 17 bases between. This CDR3 contains 17 residues. The CDR3 sequence is CASSTFVQGLAKNIQYF. CDR3 coding DNA: TGTGCCAGCAGTACATTTGTTCAGGGGTTAGCCAAAAACATTCAGTACTTC.

CDR3 loop: CASSERVPGANVLTF. The CDR3 DNA reads TGTGCCAGCAGTGAACGGGTCCCCGGGGCCAACGTCCTGACTTTC. The chain couples TRBV2 to TRBJ2-6; D gene unclear. Germline CDR1 SNHLY, CDR2 FYNNEI. The CDR3 consists of 15 residues. V lost 2 bases and J 4 bases, leaving 9 bases between the germline ends. The whole variable domain, filled in from reference TRBV2 and TRBJ2-6, reads EPEVTQTPSHQVTQMGQEVILRCVPISNHLYFYWYRQILGQKVEFLVSFYNNEISEKSEIFDDQFSVERPDGSNFTLKIRSTKLEDSAMYFCASSERVPGANVLTFGAGSRLTVL.

The chain combines TRBV7-2 with TRBJ2-7, with TRBD2 as a possible D gene (5 bases). The CDR3 runs 17 residues. Trimming stripped 4 bases from V and 3 bases from J, with 22 bases between. Germline V lookup: CDR1 SGHTA, CDR2 FQGNSA. For the CDR3, the DNA is TGTGCCAGCAGCTCCGGATGGTCGGACTCTGGGGTCTACGAGCAGTACTTC. Translation: CASSSGWSDSGVYEQYF.

This clone showed up many times. The chain joins TRBV29-1 to TRBJ2-7; a possible D gene is TRBD1 (6 bases). CDR1 and CDR2 (germline): SQVTM, ANQGSEA. The CDR3 loop spans 12 amino acids. V was cut by 4 bases and J by 3 bases, with 10 bases left in between. DNA of the CDR3: TGCAGCGTTGGCCCGGACAGCTACGAGCAGTACTTC. This codes for CSVGPDSYEQYF.

This sequence joins TRBV27 and TRBJ2-5, with a weak D call TRBD1 (6 bases). V lost 6 bases to trimming and J lost 0 bases, with 17 bases between them. The CDR3 has 16 amino acids. Germline-derived CDR1 and CDR2 are MNHEY and SMNVEV (reference sequence). In nucleotides, the CDR3 is TGTGCCAGCAGGGGAACAGGGAAGGGGTACCAAGAGACCCAGTACTTC. Translation: CASRGTGKGYQETQYF.

This clone was found a few times. The CDR3 bases are TGTGCCAGCAGCCAAGAGGGACTAGCGGGAGGGCCGAATGAGCAGTTCTTC. Amino acids: CASSQEGLAGGPNEQFF. The chain couples TRBV4-2 to TRBJ2-1; 16 nucleotides line up with TRBD2. Germline V lookup: CDR1 LGHNA, CDR2 YNFKEQ. Trimming cost V 0 bases and J 7 bases; bases outside gene matches: 3. The CDR3 is 17 residues long.

This clone was observed at least ten times. V usage is TRBV6-1 and J usage is TRBJ1-4; 10 bases are a match to TRBD1. Germline V CDR1 and CDR2: MNHNS, SASEGT. The CDR3 spans 14 residues. After removal of 6 bases from V and 8 bases from J, the junction contained 6 bases not matched to a gene. CDR3 protein: CASSKTGGVEKLFF. The CDR3 bases are TGTGCCAGCAGCAAGACAGGGGGCGTCGAAAAACTGTTTTTT.

This chain joins TRBV28 and TRBJ1-5; D might be TRBD1 (6 bases). From germline, CDR1 is MDHEN and CDR2 SYDVKM. The CDR3 loop spans 14 amino acids. V lost 3 bases to trimming and J lost 6 bases, with 12 bases between them. CDR3 sequence reads: CASSFAGVSQPQHF. CDR3 nucleotides: TGTGCCAGCAGTTTTGCAGGGGTGAGTCAGCCCCAGCATTTT.

In this sample, this clone turned up a few times. The CDR3 here is CASSQFSYEQFF. CDR3 in DNA: TGTGCCAGCAGCCAATTTAGTTATGAGCAGTTCTTC. V gene TRBV11-1 combines with J gene TRBJ2-1; the D is unclear. Trimming took 5 bases from V and 8 from J, leaving 10 bases between them. CDR3 length: 12 residues. The germline CDR1 and CDR2 sequences are SGHAT and FQDESV (reference sequence).

CDR3 in amino acids: CASSEFSGVAYGYTF. The CDR3 DNA reads TGCGCCAGCAGTGAGTTTTCAGGGGTCGCCTATGGCTACACCTTC. This chain links TRBV10-2 with TRBJ1-2; possibly TRBD1 for D (6 bases). The V end lost 1 base, the J end lost 4 bases, and 13 bases lay between the germline ends. Germline assignment: CDR1 WSHSY and CDR2 SAAADI. The CDR3 contains 15 residues.

The table lists this clone with a few counts. This chain connects TRBV5-6 to TRBJ2-1, with a weak D call TRBD2 (7 bases). This CDR3 is 15 amino acids long. Trimming took 5 bases from V and 3 from J, leaving 15 bases between them. The V gene's germline CDR1 is SGHDT and CDR2 YYEEEE. CDR3 sequence reads: CASRTGLVLYNEQFF. The DNA of the CDR3 is TGTGCCAGCAGGACAGGACTAGTCCTCTACAATGAGCAGTTCTTC.

The table lists this clone with a few counts. This chain links TRBV6-1 with TRBJ2-1, with 11 nucleotides matching TRBD2. The CDR3 has 15 amino acids. Losses at the gene ends were 7 bases for V and 10 bases for J; bases not matched to a gene: 12. CDR1 and CDR2 (germline): MNHNS, SASEGT. The CDR3 sequence: CASKVGGLAVGEQFF. The CDR3 DNA reads as TGTGCCAGCAAGGTAGGGGGACTAGCGGTAGGGGAGCAGTTCTTC.

The chain has TRBV19 and TRBJ2-7, with a weak D call TRBD1 (6 bases). The CDR3 consists of 15 residues. Germline V gene lookup returns CDR1 LNHDA and CDR2 SQIVND (reference sequence). Trimming took off 3 bases at V and 3 bases at J, with 15 bases between the two ends. The CDR3 region is CASSMGRGNGYEQYF. DNA for the CDR3: TGTGCCAGTAGTATGGGCAGGGGAAATGGCTACGAGCAGTACTTC.

V is TRBV29-1 and J is TRBJ1-1; 9 bases map to TRBD1. The CDR3 covers 13 residues. Germline-derived CDR1 and CDR2 are SQVTM and ANQGSEA. The V gene end was trimmed by 4 bases and the J gene end by 4 bases; junction bases not matched to a gene: 4. The CDR3 sequence is CSVGGTGFTEAFF. In DNA, the CDR3 is TGCAGCGTTGGCGGGACAGGGTTCACTGAAGCTTTCTTT.

This clone was observed a few times. The chain carries TRBV19 and TRBJ2-6; 8 nucleotides match TRBD1. After removal of 4 bases from V and 3 bases from J, the junction contained 5 bases not matched to a gene. CDR3 size: 16 residues. The germline gives CDR1 LNHDA, CDR2 SQIVND (reference sequence). The DNA of the CDR3 is TGTGCCAGTAGTACCTCAGGGGGCCTTGGGGCCAACGTCCTGACTTTC. Protein: CASSTSGGLGANVLTF.

The chain is built from TRBV12-5 and TRBJ2-1, with TRBD2 as a possible D gene (5 bases). The CDR3 length is 13 residues. Per the germline V gene, CDR1 is LGHNT and CDR2 is FRNRAP. The V and J ends lost 3 bases and 9 bases respectively, with 12 bases between them. The CDR3 nucleotides read TGTGCTAGTGGTTTAGAGCTAGCAATTGAGCAGTTCTTC. It yields the protein CASGLELAIEQFF. Looking up the rest from reference TRBV12-5 and TRBJ2-1 gives the full variable domain: DARVTQTPRHKVTEMGQEVTMRCQPILGHNTVFWYRQTMMQGLELLAYFRNRAPLDDSGMPKDRFSAEMPDATLATLKIQPSEPRDSAVYFCASGLELAIEQFFGPGTRLTVL.

The rearrangement links TRBV11-2 to TRBJ2-1; D is possibly TRBD1 (5 bases). The CDR3 has 16 amino acids. CDR1 is SGHAT and CDR2 is FQNNGV in the germline V gene. V shed 5 bases and J shed 2 bases, with 16 bases lying between them. CDR3 sequence (DNA): TGTGCCAGCAGCCTCACAGGCGCTACAACCTACAATGAGCAGTTCTTC. As protein: CASSLTGATTYNEQFF.

This rearrangement joins TRBV5-1 to TRBJ1-2; D might be TRBD1 (6 bases). The V gene lost 4 bases and the J gene lost 7 bases, with 20 bases spanning the gap. The CDR3 extends over 15 amino acids. Per germline, CDR1 SGHRS and CDR2 YFSETQ. CDR3 nucleotides: TGCGCCAGCAGCCCCGACCCAGGGGTGGCGGGTGGCTACACCTTC. Amino acids: CASSPDPGVAGGYTF.